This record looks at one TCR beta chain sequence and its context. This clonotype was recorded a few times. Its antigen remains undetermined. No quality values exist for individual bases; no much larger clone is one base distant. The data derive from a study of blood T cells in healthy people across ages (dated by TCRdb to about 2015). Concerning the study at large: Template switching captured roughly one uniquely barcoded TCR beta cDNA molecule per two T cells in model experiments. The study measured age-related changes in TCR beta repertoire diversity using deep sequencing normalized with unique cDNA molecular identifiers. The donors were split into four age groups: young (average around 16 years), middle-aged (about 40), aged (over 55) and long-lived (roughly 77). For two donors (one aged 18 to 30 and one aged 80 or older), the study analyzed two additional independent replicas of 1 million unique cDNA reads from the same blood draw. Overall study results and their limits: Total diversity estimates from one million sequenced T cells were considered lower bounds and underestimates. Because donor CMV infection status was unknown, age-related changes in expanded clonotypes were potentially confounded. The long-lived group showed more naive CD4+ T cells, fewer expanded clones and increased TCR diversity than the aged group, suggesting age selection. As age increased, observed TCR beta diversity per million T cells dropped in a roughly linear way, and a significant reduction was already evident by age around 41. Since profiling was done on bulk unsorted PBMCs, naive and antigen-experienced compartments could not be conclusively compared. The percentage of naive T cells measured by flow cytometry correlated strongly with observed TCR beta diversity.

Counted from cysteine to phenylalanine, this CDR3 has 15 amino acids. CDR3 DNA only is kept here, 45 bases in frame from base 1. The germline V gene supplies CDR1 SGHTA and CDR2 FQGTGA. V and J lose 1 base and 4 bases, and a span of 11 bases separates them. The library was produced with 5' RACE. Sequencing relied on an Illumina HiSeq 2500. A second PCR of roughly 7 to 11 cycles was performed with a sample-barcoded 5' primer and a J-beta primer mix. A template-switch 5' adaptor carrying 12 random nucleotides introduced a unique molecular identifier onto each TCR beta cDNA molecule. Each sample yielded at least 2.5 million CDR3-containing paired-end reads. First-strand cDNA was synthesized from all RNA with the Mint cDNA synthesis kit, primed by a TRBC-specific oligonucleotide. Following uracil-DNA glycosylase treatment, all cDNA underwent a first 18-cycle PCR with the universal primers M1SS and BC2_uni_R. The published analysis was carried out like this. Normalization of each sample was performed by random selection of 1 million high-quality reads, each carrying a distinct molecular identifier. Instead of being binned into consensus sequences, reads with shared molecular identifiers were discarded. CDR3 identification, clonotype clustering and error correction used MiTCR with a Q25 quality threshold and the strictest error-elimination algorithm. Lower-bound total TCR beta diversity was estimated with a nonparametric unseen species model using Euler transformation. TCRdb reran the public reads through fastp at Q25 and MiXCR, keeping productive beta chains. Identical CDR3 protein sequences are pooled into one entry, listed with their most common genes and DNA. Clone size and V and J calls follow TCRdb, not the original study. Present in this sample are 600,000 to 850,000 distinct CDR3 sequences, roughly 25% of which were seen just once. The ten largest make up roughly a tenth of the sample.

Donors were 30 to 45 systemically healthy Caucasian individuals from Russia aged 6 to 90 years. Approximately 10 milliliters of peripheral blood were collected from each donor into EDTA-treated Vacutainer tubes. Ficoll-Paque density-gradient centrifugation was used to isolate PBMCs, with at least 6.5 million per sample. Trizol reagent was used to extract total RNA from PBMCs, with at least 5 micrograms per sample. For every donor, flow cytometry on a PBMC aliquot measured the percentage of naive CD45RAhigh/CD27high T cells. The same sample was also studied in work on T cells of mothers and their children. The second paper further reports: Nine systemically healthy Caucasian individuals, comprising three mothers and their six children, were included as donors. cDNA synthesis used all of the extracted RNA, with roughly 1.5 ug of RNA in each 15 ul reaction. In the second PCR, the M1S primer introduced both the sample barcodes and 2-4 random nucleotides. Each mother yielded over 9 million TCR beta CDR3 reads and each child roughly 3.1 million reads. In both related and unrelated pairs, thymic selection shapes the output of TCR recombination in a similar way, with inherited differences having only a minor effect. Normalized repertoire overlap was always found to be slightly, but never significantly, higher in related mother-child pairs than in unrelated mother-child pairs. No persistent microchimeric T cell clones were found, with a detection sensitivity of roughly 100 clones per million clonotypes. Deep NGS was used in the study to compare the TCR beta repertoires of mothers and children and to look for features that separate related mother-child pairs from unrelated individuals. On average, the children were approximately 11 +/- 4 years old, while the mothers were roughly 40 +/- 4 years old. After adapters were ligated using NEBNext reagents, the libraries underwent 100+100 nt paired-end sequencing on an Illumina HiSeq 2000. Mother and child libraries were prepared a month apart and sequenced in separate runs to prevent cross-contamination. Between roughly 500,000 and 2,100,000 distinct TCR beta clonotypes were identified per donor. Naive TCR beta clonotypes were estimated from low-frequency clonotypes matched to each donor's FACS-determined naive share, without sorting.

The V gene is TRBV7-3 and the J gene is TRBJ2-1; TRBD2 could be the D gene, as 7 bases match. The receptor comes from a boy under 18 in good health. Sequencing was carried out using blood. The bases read TGTGCCAGCAGCTTAAGGGCGGGGGCGTACAATGAGCAGTTCTTC. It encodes CASSLRAGAYNEQFF. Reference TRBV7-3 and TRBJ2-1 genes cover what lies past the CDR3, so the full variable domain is GAGVSQTPSNKVTEKGKYVELRCDPISGHTALYWYRQSLGQGPEFLIYFQGTGAADDSGLPNDRFFAVRPEGSVSTLKIQRTERGDSAVYLCASSLRAGAYNEQFFGPGTRLTVL.